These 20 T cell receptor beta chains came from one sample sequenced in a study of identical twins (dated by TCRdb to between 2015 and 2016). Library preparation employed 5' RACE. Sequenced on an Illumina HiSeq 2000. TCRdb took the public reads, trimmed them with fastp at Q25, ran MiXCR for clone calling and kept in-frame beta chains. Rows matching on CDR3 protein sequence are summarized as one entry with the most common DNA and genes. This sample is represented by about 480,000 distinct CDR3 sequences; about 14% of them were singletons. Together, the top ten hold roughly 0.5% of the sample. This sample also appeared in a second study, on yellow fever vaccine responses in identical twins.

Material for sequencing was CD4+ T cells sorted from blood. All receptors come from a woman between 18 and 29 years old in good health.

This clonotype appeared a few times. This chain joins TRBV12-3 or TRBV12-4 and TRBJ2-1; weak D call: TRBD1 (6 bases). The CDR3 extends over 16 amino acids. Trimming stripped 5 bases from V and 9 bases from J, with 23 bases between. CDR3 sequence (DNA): TGTGCCAGCAGTGCCGCCCGACAGGTTTCCACCACTGAGCAGTTCTTC. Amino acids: CASSAARQVSTTEQFF.

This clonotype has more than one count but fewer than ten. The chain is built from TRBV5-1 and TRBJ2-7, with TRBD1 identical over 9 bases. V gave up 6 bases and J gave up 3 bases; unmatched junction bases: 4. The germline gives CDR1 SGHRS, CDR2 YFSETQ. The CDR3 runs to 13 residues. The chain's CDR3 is CASKGDRDYEQYF. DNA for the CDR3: TGCGCCAGCAAAGGGGACAGGGACTACGAGCAGTACTTC.

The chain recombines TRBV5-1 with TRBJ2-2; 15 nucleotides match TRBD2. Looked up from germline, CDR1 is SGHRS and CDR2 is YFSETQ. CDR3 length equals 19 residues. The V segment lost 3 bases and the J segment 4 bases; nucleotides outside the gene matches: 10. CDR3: CASSSVGTSGGPRTGELFF. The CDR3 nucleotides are TGCGCCAGCAGCTCGGTCGGGACTAGCGGGGGGCCGCGCACCGGGGAGCTGTTTTTT.

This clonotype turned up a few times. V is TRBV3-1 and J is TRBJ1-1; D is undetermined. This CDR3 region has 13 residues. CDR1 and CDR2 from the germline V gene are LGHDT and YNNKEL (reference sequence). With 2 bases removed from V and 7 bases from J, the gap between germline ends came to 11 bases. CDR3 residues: CASSQRTGNEAFF. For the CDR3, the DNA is TGTGCCAGCAGCCAACGGACTGGGAATGAAGCTTTCTTT.

This chain's CDR3 is CASSMRGQSSYNEQFF. CDR3 sequence (DNA): TGTGCCAGTAGTATGAGGGGGCAGAGCTCCTACAATGAGCAGTTCTTC. The rearrangement links TRBV19 to TRBJ2-1; 7 bases match TRBD1. Germline V CDR1 and CDR2: LNHDA, SQIVND (reference sequence). J was trimmed by 0 bases and V by 3 bases; bases with no gene match: 5. This CDR3 contains 16 residues.

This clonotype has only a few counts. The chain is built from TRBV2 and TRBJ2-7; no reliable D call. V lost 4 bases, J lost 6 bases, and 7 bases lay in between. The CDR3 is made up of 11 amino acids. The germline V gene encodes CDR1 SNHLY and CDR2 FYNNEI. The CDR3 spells CASSARGEQYF. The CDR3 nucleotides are TGTGCCAGCAGTGCCAGAGGCGAGCAGTACTTC.

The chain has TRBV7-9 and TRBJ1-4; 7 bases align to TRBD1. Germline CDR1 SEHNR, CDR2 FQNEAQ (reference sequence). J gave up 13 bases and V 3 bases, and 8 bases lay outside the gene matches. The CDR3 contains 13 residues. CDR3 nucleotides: TGTGCCAGCAGCTTGGGTGACAGGGATGGACTGTTTTTT. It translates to CASSLGDRDGLFF. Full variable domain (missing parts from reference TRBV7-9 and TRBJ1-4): DTGVSQNPRHKITKRGQNVTFRCDPISEHNRLYWYRQTLGQGPEFLTYFQNEAQLEKSRLLSDRFSAERPKGSFSTLEIQRTEQGDSAMYLCASSLGDRDGLFFGSGTQLSVL.

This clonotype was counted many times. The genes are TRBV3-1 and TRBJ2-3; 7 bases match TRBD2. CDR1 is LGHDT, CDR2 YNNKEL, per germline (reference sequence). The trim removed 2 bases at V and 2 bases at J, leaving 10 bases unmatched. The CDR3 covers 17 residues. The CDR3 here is CASSQPQGAGYTDTQYF. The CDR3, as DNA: TGTGCCAGCAGCCAACCGCAGGGAGCGGGATACACAGATACGCAGTATTTT.

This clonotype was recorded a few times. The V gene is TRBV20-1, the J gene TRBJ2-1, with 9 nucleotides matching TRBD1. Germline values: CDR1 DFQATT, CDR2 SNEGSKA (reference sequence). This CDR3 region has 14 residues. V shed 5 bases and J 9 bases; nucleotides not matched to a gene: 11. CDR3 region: CSAGTGPPLSEQFF. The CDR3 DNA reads TGCAGTGCTGGGACAGGGCCCCCCCTTAGTGAGCAGTTCTTC.

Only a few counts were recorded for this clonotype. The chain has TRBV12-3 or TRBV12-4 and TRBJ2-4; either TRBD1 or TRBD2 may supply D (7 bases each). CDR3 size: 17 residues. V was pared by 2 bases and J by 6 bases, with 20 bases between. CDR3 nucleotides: TGTGCCAGCAGTTTAATTTTGGGAGGGGGCGGCGGAAACATTCAGTACTTC. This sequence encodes CASSLILGGGGGNIQYF.

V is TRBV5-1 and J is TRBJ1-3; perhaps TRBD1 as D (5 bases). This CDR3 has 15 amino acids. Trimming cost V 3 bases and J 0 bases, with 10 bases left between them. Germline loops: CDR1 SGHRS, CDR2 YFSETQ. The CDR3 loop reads CASSSGQVSGNTIYF. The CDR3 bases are TGCGCCAGCAGCTCAGGACAAGTCTCTGGAAACACCATATATTTT.

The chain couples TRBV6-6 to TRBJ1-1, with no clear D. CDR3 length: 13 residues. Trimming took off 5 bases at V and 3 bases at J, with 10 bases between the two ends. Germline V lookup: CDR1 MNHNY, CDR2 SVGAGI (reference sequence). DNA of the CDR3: TGTGCCAGCAGTCGAAATTGGGACACTGAAGCTTTCTTT. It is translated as CASSRNWDTEAFF.

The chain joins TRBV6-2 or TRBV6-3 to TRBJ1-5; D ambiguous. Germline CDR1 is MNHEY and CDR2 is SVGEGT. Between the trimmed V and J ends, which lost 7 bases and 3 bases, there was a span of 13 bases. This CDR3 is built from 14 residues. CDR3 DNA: TGTGCCAGCAATAGAGGGCTTGACAATCAGCCCCAGCATTTT. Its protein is CASNRGLDNQPQHF.

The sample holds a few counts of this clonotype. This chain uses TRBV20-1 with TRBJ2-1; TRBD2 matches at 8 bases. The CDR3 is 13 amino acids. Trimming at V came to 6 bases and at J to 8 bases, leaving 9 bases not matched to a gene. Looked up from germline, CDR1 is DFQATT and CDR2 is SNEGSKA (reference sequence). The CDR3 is CSAPGSGVYEQFF. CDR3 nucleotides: TGCAGTGCCCCGGGTAGCGGGGTCTATGAGCAGTTCTTC.

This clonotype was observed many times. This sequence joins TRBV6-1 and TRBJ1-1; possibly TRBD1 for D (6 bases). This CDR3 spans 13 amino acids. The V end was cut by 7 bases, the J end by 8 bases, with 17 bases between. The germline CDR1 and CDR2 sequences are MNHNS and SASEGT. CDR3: CASTDLGTQEAFF. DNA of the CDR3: TGTGCCAGCACCGACCTGGGGACACAAGAAGCTTTCTTT.

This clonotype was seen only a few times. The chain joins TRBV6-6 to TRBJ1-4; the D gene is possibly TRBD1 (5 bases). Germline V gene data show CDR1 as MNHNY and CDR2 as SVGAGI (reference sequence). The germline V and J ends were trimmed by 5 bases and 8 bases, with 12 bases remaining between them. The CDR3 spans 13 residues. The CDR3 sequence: CASSRGNEEKLFF. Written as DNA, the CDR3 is TGTGCCAGCAGTAGGGGAAATGAGGAAAAACTGTTTTTT.

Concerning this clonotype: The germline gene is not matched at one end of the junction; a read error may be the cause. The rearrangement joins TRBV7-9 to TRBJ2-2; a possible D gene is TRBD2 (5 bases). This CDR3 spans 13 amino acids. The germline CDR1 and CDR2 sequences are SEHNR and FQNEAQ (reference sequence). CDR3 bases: TGTGCCAGCGTGAGGGTGAACACCGGGGTGCTGTTTTTT. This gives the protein CASVRVNTGVLFF.

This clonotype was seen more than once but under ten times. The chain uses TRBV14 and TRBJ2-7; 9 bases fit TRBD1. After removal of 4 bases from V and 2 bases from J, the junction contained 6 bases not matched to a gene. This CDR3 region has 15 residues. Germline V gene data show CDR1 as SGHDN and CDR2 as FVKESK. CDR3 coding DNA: TGTGCCAGCAGCCCTTACCGGGACAGGGCCTACGAGCAGTACTTC. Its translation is CASSPYRDRAYEQYF.

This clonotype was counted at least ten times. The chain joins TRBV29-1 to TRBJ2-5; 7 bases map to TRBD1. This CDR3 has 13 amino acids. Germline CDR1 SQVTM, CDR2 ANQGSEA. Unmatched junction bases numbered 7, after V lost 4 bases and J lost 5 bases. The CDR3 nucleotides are TGCAGCGTTGCGGGACAGACTATGGAGACCCAGTACTTC. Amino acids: CSVAGQTMETQYF. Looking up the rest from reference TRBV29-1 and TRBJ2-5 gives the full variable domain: SAVISQKPSRDICQRGTSLTIQCQVDSQVTMMFWYRQQPGQSLTLIATANQGSEATYESGFVIDKFPISRPNLTFSTLTVSNMSPEDSSIYLCSVAGQTMETQYFGPGTRLLVL.

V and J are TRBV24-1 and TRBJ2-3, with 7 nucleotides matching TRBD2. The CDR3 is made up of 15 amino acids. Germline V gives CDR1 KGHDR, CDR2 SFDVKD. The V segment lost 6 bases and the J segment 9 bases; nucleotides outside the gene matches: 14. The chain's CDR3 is CATSPSSGGSGTQYF. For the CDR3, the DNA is TGTGCCACCAGTCCTTCGTCGGGGGGATCCGGAACGCAGTATTTT.